The entry below gives a single TCR beta chain sequence along with its context. This sample stems from a study of T cell responses to AZD1222 COVID-19 vaccine. Assay used: immunoSEQ multiplex PCR; TCRdb lists only in-frame clones, some missing. Here the sample spans 180,000 or so clones, 90% to 95% being singletons. Trimming removed 2 bases from V and 2 bases from J, with 13 bases in between. There are 15 residues in the CDR3. The germline V gene has CDR1 SGHAT and CDR2 FQNNGV. Specimen: peripheral blood, collected on day 0 of AZD1222 vaccination. This sequence joins TRBV11-2 and TRBJ2-7; no firm D call. This clonotype originated in an adult in good health. The CDR3, as DNA: TGTGCCAGCAGCTTACTGGCAGGCCAGGCCTACGAGCAGTACTTC. It is translated as CASSLLAGQAYEQYF.